The clone carrying this T cell receptor beta chain is medium-sized by share. The antigen is undetermined. Cultured CD4+ T-cell DNA underwent Oncomine TCR Beta short-read sequencing. TCRdb itself ran the PCR reads through MiXCR, one entry per CDR3 protein. This sample yields 1,500 to 2,000 distinct CDR3 sequences, of which about an eighth are seen a single time; about 13% belongs to the top ten. This entry comes from a study of vaccination and CD4 T cells after COVID-19. Study information: In the convalescent cohort, there were six males and four females, two of them Hispanic. Overlapping peptides covering the spike proteins of SARS-CoV-2, HCoV-NL63, HCoV-OC43 and HCoV-229E were added to stimulate cells.

Treatment reported: roughly 10-day PBMC culture with coronavirus spike peptide pools or control peptides (ViraFEST assay). It was before the COVID-19 pandemic (2011-2018) that the unexposed donor's CD4+ T cells were collected. The ViraFEST method relied on peptide pools to expand antigen-specific T cells, followed by TCR sequencing. Where cells permitted, unexposed-donor CD4+ T cells were probed with SARS-CoV-2 S/N and four cold-coronavirus spikes. This TCR was sampled from a human donor in good health. Material: CD4+ T cells from blood, cultured in vitro.

CDR3 DNA sequence: TGTGCCAGCAGCGCCCCGTCCGGGACAGGGGGCCTCTACGAGCAGTACTTC. Translating gives CASSAPSGTGGLYEQYF. The chain joins TRBV7-8 to TRBJ2-7; 12 bases line up with TRBD1. The CDR3 contains 17 residues. With V trimmed by 5 bases and J by 3 bases, 11 bases remained unmatched. Germline V CDR1 and CDR2: SGHVS, FQNEAQ.